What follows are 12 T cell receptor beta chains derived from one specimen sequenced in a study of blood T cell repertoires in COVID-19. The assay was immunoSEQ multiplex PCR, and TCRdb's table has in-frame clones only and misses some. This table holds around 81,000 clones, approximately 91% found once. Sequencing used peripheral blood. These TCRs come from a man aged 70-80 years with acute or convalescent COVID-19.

The chain's CDR3 is CASSFTGKDTQYF. The CDR3 DNA follows: TGTGCCAGCAGTTTCACAGGGAAAGATACGCAGTATTTT. The chain carries TRBV6-5 and TRBJ2-3; D perhaps matches TRBD1 (6 bases). Germline CDR1 MNHEY, CDR2 SVGAGI. The V end was cut by 4 bases, the J end by 5 bases, with 10 bases between. CDR3 length: 13 residues.

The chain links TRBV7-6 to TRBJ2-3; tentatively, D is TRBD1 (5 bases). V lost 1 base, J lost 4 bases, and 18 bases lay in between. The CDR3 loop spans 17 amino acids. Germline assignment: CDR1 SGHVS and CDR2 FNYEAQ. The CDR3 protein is CASSLGFEGVDPDTQYF. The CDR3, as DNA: TGTGCCAGCAGCTTAGGATTTGAAGGGGTCGACCCAGATACGCAGTATTTT.

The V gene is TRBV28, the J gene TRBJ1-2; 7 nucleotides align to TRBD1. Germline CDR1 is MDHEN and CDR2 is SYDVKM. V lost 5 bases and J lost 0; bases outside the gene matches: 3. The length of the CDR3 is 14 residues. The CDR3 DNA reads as TGTGCCAGCAGTATGACAGGGCCTAACTATGGCTACACCTTC. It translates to CASSMTGPNYGYTF.

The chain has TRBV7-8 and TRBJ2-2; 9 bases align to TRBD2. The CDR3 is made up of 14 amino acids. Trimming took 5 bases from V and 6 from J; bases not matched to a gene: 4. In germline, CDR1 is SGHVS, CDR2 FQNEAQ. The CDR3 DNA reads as TGTGCCAGCAGCCCAATAGCGGGGGCCGGGGAGCTGTTTTTT. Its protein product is CASSPIAGAGELFF.

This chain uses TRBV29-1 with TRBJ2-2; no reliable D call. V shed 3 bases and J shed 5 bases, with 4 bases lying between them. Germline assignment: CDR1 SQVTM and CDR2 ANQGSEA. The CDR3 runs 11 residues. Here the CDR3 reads CSVERTGELFF. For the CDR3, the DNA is TGCAGCGTTGAGCGGACCGGGGAGCTGTTTTTT.

The CDR3 region has the DNA TGCGCCAGCAGTGAGTCGGGGCAGGGCCATGGAAACACCATATATTTT. It encodes CASSESGQGHGNTIYF. The genes are TRBV10-2 and TRBJ1-3; a weak D match, TRBD1 (5 bases). Germline V CDR1 and CDR2: WSHSY, SAAADI. CDR3 size: 16 residues. V was shortened by 0 bases and J by 3 bases, with 12 bases between the two germline ends.

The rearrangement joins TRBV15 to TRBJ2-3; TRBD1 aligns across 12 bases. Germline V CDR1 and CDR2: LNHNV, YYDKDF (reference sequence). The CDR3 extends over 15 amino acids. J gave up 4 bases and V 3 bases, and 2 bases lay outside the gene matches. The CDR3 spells CATSSGTGGPDTQYF. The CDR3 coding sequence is TGTGCCACCAGCAGCGGGACAGGGGGCCCAGATACGCAGTATTTT.

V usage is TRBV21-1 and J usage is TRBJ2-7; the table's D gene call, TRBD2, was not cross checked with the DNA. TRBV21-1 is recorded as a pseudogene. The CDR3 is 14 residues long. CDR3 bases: TGTGCCAGCAGCAAAGCTCTAGCGGAAATCGAGCAGTACTTC. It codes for CASSKALAEIEQYF.

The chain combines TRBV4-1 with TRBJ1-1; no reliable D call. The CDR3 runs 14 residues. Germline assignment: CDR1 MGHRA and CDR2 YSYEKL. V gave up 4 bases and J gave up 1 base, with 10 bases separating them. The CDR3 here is CASSPTHGNTEAFF. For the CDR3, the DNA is TGCGCCAGCAGCCCCACCCACGGGAACACTGAAGCTTTCTTT.

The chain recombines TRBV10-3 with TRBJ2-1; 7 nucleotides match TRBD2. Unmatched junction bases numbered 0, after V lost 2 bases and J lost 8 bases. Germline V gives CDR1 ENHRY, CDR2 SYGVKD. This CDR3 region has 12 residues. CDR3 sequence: CAISEAGDEQFF. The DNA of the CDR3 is TGTGCCATCAGTGAGGCGGGGGATGAGCAGTTCTTC.

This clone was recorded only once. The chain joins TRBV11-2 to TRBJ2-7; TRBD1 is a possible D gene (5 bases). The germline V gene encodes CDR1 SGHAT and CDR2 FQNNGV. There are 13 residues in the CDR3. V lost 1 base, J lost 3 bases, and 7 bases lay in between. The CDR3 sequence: CASSLAQGYEQYF. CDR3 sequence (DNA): TGTGCCAGCAGCTTAGCTCAGGGCTACGAGCAGTACTTC.

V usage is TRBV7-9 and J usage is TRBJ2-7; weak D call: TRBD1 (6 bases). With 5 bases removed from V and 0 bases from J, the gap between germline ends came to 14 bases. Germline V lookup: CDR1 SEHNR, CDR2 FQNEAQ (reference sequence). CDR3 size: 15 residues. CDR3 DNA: TGTGCCAGCAGCCCAACGGACAGAGTCTCCTACGAGCAGTACTTC. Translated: CASSPTDRVSYEQYF.